This T cell receptor beta chain appears in the sequencing data of a study of CD8 T cells in Susac syndrome. V was shortened by 2 bases and J by 5 bases, with 9 bases between the two germline ends. Germline lookup yields CDR1 MGHDK and CDR2 SYGVNS. The CDR3 covers 13 residues. A quantity of about 0.5 to 1 ug RNA underwent reverse transcription using random hexamers. One entry per CDR3 protein, called by TCRdb with MiXCR from the immunoSEQ multiplex PCR reads. The table includes 150,000 to 200,000 distinct CDR3 sequences, roughly 94% detected once. The source of this sequence is a human donor with Susac syndrome. Sequencing used CD4+ T cells from PBMCs. The chain is built from TRBV25-1 and TRBJ2-5, with D uncertain. CDR3: CASSEPAKETQYF. The CDR3 region has the DNA TGTGCCAGCAGTGAACCAGCCAAGGAGACCCAGTACTTC.